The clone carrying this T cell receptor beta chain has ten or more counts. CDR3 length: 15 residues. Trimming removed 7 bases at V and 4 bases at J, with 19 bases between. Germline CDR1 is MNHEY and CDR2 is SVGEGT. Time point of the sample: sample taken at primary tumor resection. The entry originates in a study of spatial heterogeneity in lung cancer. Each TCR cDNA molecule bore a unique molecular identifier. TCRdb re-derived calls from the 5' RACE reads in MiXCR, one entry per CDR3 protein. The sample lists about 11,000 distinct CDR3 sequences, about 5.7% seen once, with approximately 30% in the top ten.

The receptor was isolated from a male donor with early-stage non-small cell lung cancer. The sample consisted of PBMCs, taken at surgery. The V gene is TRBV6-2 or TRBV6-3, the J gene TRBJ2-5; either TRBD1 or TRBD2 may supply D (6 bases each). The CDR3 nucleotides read TGTGCCAGCAACTTGGCGGGGACATCCCCAGAGACCCAGTACTTC. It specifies CASNLAGTSPETQYF.